This record looks at one T cell receptor (beta chain) sequence and its context. What it recognizes is unknown. The method was immunoSEQ multiplex PCR; TCRdb's version includes in-frame clones alone and lacks a portion of them. The sample holds more than 65,000 clones, roughly 90% seen once. The data derive from a study of graft-versus-host responses after intestinal transplantation. Broader study findings: In recipient marrow, GvH clones were found, and some appeared first in ileum or blood. Allografts from individuals with graft-donor T cell macrochimerism displayed high graft-versus-host to host-versus-graft clonal ratios. Early post-transplant declines in HvG were associated with peak levels of circulating GvH clones.

The germline gives CDR1 MGHRA, CDR2 YSYEKL. The germline V and J ends were trimmed by 5 bases and 3 bases, with 17 bases remaining between them. CDR3 length: 16 residues. The TCR comes from a human donor who was the organ donor for an intestinal transplant. Source: unstimulated CD8+ T cells sorted from spleen or lymph node cells, taken before transplant. The V call is TRBV4-1, the J call TRBJ2-1, with D possibly TRBD2 on 5 matching bases. The CDR3 reads CASSVTMRASYNEQFF. CDR3 nucleotide sequence: TGCGCCAGCAGCGTCACGATGAGGGCTAGCTACAATGAGCAGTTCTTC.